These 7 T cell receptor beta chains share one sample of origin, sequenced in a study of radiation and T cells in renal cell carcinoma (TCRdb year 2020). Reading the label with the study, this specimen's time point is: blood 4 weeks post-SBRT, at nephrectomy. Read against the paper, the sample's treatment or condition label means: 15 Gy SBRT to primary tumor, nephrectomy 4 weeks later. Library creation used the immunoSEQ multiplex PCR assay. Held by TCRdb, this immuneACCESS table contains in-frame sequences only and omits some clones. Under half of the omission traces to an unresolved V gene where checked; the cause of the rest is unknown. The sample profile shows under 200,000 clones; 88% of them were found once. The top ten hold about 10% of the sample. The sequencing used blood, collected from a patient whose treatment included radiotherapy and nephrectomy. Receptor source: a woman in her 50s with renal cell carcinoma.

The chain combines TRBV2 with TRBJ2-7; no clear D gene. In germline, CDR1 is SNHLY, CDR2 FYNNEI. CDR3 size: 10 residues. CDR3 region: CASRTAPVSV. The CDR3 DNA follows: TGTGCCAGCCGAACGGCCCCAGTCAGCGTC.

This clone was seen a few times. V and J are TRBV19 and TRBJ1-2, with a tentative D call TRBD1 (6 bases). CDR3 length equals 12 residues. The V gene lost 7 bases and the J gene lost 8 bases, with 14 bases spanning the gap. Germline V gene data show CDR1 as LNHDA and CDR2 as SQIVND (reference sequence). This CDR3 is CASTPDSYGYTF. The CDR3 DNA reads TGTGCCAGTACTCCGGACAGCTACGGCTACACCTTC.

This clone has just one count. The chain joins TRBV2 to TRBJ2-2; no definite D call. Germline assignment: CDR1 SNHLY and CDR2 FYNNEI. The germline V and J ends were trimmed by 4 bases and 5 bases, with 14 bases remaining between them. The CDR3 is 15 amino acids. The CDR3 DNA reads as TGTGCCAGCAGTGTAACAGCCGCGACGACCGGGGAGCTGTTTTTT. It codes for CASSVTAATTGELFF.

This chain connects TRBV29-1 to TRBJ2-5; no definite D call. The germline CDR1 and CDR2 sequences are SQVTM and ANQGSEA. V was shortened by 2 bases and J by 6 bases, with 13 bases between the two germline ends. The CDR3 sequence is 13 residues long. CDR3 amino acids: CSVELPSLKTQYF. The CDR3 coding sequence is TGCAGCGTTGAACTACCCTCCCTAAAGACCCAGTACTTC.

Turning to this clone: Other DNA sequences within the sample encode an identical CDR3. The rearrangement uses TRBV18 and TRBJ1-1, with 8 bases fitting TRBD1. The CDR3 has 12 amino acids. From germline, CDR1 is KGHSH and CDR2 LQKENI. Losses at the gene ends were 6 bases for V and 7 bases for J; bases not matched to a gene: 4. The CDR3 here is CASSPDRGEAFF. Written as DNA, the CDR3 is TGTGCCAGCTCCCCCGACAGGGGTGAAGCTTTCTTT. The complete variable domain, with remaining parts taken from reference TRBV18 and TRBJ1-1, reads NAGVMQNPRHLVRRRGQEARLRCSPMKGHSHVYWYRQLPEEGLKFMVYLQKENIIDESGMPKERFSAEFPKEGPSILRIQQVVRGDSAAYFCASSPDRGEAFFGQGTRLTVV.

This chain joins TRBV4-3 and TRBJ2-5; 10 bases agree with TRBD2. The CDR3 has 15 residues. CDR1 LGHNA and CDR2 YSLEER come from the germline V gene. Germline trimming cut 4 bases from V and 3 bases from J; bases unmatched to any gene: 5. The CDR3 DNA reads TGCGCCAGCAGCCGCGGACTAGCGGACAAAGAGACCCAGTACTTC. The encoded protein is CASSRGLADKETQYF.

This rearrangement joins TRBV28 to TRBJ1-2, with no clear D. Trimming removed 5 bases at V and 6 bases at J, with 7 bases between. The CDR3 totals 11 residues. CDR1 and CDR2 (germline): MDHEN, SYDVKM. CDR3 bases: TGTGCCAGCAGTCGGACGGATGGCTACACCTTC. Protein sequence: CASSRTDGYTF.